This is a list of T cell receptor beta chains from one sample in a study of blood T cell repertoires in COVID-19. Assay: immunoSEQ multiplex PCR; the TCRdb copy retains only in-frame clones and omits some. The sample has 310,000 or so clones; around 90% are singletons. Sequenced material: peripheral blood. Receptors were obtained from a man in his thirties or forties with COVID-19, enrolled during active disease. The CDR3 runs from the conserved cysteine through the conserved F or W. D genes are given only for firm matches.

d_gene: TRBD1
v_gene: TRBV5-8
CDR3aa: CASSYRGPSNEQFF

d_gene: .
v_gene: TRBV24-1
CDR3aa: CATSGGVGQPQHF

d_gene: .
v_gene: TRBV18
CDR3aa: CASSPPSSPLNTEAFF

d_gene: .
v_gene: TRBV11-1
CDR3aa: CASSLIGRRNTEAFF

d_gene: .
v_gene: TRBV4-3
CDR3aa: CASSHQYNEQFF

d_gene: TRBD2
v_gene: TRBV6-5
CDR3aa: CASSSGTSGGVWQFF

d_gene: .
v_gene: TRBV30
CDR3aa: CAWSVGRDTGELFF

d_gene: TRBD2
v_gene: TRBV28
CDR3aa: CASRRLADSYNEQFF

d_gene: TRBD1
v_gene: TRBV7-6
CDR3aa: CASSSTGASEQFF

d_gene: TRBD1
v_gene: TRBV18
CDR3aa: CASSPAVDRGINQPQHF

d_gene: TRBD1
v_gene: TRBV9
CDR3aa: CASSVFEQGDSPLHF

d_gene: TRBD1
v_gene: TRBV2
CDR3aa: CASTFTGQGQGYTF

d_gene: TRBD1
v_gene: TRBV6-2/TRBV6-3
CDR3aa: CASSYDRTGNGTAYEQYF

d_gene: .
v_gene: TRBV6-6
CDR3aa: CASSSGAYNEQFF

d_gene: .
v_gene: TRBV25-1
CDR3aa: CASSPTRDYGYTF

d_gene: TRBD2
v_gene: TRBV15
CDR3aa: CATSRGISGGAADTQYF

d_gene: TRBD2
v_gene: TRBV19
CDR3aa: CASSWTSGGAYNEQFF

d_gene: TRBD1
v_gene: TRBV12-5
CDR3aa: CASGLVLADRDRGDYGYTF